This T cell receptor (beta chain) was recovered during a study of a mutant IDH1 vaccine in newly diagnosed glioma. Across the study: Most patients had radiochemotherapy with temozolomide before enrollment; others had one alone.

Time point here: week 11, during vaccination. Each vaccine dose was 300 ug of mutant IDH1 20-mer peptide, with topical imiquimod. Concerning this clone itself: Its cognate antigen is unknown.

General study points: Changes in top peripheral clonotypes did not appear linked to pseudoprogression.

Repertoires were generated with immunoSEQ multiplex PCR, while TCRdb's copy carries only in-frame clones and drops some. The table records about 40,000 clones, 65% to 85% of them present only once. The clonotype comes from a man aged 35 to 55 with glioma. Here the sequenced sample was PBMCs, taken from a glioma patient whose treatment included an IDH1 peptide vaccine.

As DNA, the CDR3 is TGCAGCGTCCGAGGAAGGGCCTATGGCTACACCTTC. Translation gives CSVRGRAYGYTF. The rearrangement links TRBV29-1 to TRBJ1-2, with no clear D. Germline lookup yields CDR1 SQVTM and CDR2 ANQGSEA. CDR3 length: 12 residues. V lost 6 bases and J 4 bases, leaving 12 bases between the germline ends.